These 25 T cell receptor beta chains were sequenced from one sample in a study of T cells in Graves' hyperthyroidism and ophthalmopathy. Amplification targeted TCR beta CDR3 regions from RNA transcripts. Primed by the HTBI set, a first-round RT-PCR was run on the TCR CDR3. TCRdb ran MiXCR on the multiplex PCR reads and lists one entry per CDR3 protein. The repertoire consists of about 330,000 distinct CDR3 sequences, with about an eighth occurring once and the leading ten covering 30% to 40%. The material sequenced was blood. The origin of the receptors is a woman between 40 and 55 years old with Graves' ophthalmopathy.

The CDR3 DNA sequence: TGCGCCAGCAGCCCCCGGGGCGTCGGAGATACGCAGTATTTT. It codes for CASSPRGVGDTQYF. The chain recombines TRBV5-1 with TRBJ2-3, with D tentatively TRBD1 or TRBD2 (5 bases each). Germline V lookup: CDR1 SGHRS, CDR2 YFSETQ. V was trimmed by 4 bases and J by 5 bases, leaving 14 bases between them. The CDR3 is made up of 14 amino acids.

This clonotype has at least ten counts. The chain couples TRBV14 to TRBJ2-1, with TRBD2 identical over 10 bases. The V and J ends lost 3 bases and 6 bases, in that order; junction bases with no gene match: 8. This CDR3 has 16 amino acids. The germline V gene encodes CDR1 SGHDN and CDR2 FVKESK. This chain's CDR3 is CASSHDLAGVSNEQFF. The CDR3 DNA follows: TGTGCCAGCAGCCACGATCTAGCGGGAGTGAGCAATGAGCAGTTCTTC. Looking up the rest from reference TRBV14 and TRBJ2-1 gives the full variable domain: EAGVTQFPSHSVIEKGQTVTLRCDPISGHDNLYWYRRVMGKEIKFLLHFVKESKQDESGMPNNRFLAERTGGTYSTLKVQPAELEDSGVYFCASSHDLAGVSNEQFFGPGTRLTVL.

This clonotype was counted at least ten times. The V and J genes are TRBV20-1 and TRBJ2-5; D ambiguous. Germline V gives CDR1 DFQATT, CDR2 SNEGSKA (reference sequence). Trimming left V 3 bases short and J 5 bases short, with 10 bases between. CDR3 length: 12 residues. This CDR3 is CSASLLGETQYF. The DNA of the CDR3 is TGCAGTGCTAGCCTTCTTGGGGAGACCCAGTACTTC.

V usage is TRBV13 and J usage is TRBJ1-6, with 10 bases aligning to TRBD1. The CDR3 is made up of 15 amino acids. Looked up from germline, CDR1 is PRHDT and CDR2 is FYEKMQ (reference sequence). The J segment lost 7 bases and the V segment lost 5 bases, leaving 5 bases of the junction unmatched. The CDR3 loop is CASSSRTGGNSPLHF. In DNA, the CDR3 is TGTGCCAGCAGCAGCCGGACAGGGGGAAATTCACCCCTCCACTTT.

This clonotype turned up a few times. The chain couples TRBV19 to TRBJ2-4; TRBD1 agrees at 8 bases. This CDR3 region has 15 residues. V lost 6 bases and J lost 1; bases outside the gene matches: 5. Germline CDR1 reads LNHDA; CDR2 reads SQIVND (reference sequence). Here the CDR3 DNA reads TGTGCCAGTAGCCAGGGGGCCATTGCCAAAAACATTCAGTACTTC. Translation gives CASSQGAIAKNIQYF.

V and J are TRBV19 and TRBJ2-7, with 9 bases matching TRBD1. With V trimmed by 3 bases and J by 4 bases, 1 base remained unmatched. This CDR3 contains 13 residues. Germline values: CDR1 LNHDA, CDR2 SQIVND (reference sequence). For the CDR3, the DNA is TGTGCCAGTAGTATTGACAGGGGGTACGAGCAGTACTTC. Its translation: CASSIDRGYEQYF.

This clonotype was seen ten or more times. The chain has TRBV6-1 and TRBJ1-2; 8 positions match TRBD1. Unmatched junction bases numbered 7, after V lost 9 bases and J lost 4 bases. CDR1 is MNHNS, CDR2 SASEGT, per germline. This CDR3 contains 13 residues. CDR3 sequence reads: CARNRGGGYGYTF. The CDR3 nucleotides read TGTGCCAGAAACAGGGGGGGGGGCTATGGCTACACCTTC.

The chain uses TRBV30 and TRBJ1-1; maybe TRBD1 (5 bases). The CDR3 runs 12 residues. Germline V gives CDR1 GTSNPN, CDR2 SVGIG (reference sequence). V gave up 8 bases and J gave up 1 base, with 11 bases separating them. In DNA form, the CDR3 reads TGTGCCGGCGACAGAGCGAACACTGAAGCTTTCTTT. This translates into CAGDRANTEAFF.

This clonotype has at least ten counts. The V and J genes are TRBV6-1 and TRBJ1-1; possible D gene TRBD1, 5 bases. The V gene's germline CDR1 is MNHNS and CDR2 SASEGT. Trimming stripped 7 bases from V and 4 bases from J, with 13 bases between. There are 13 residues in the CDR3. CDR3: CASMWGDATEAFF. The CDR3 bases are TGTGCCAGCATGTGGGGGGATGCCACTGAAGCTTTCTTT.

V usage is TRBV7-6 and J usage is TRBJ2-5; D possibly corresponds to TRBD2 (5 bases). This CDR3 spans 14 amino acids. V lost 5 bases, J lost 1 base, and 11 bases lay in between. Germline-derived CDR1 and CDR2 are SGHVS and FNYEAQ. CDR3 sequence: CASSPTGSQETQYF. CDR3 DNA sequence: TGTGCCAGCAGCCCGACGGGATCCCAAGAGACCCAGTACTTC.

The chain is built from TRBV5-6 and TRBJ2-3; TRBD2 agrees at 11 bases. Germline values: CDR1 SGHDT, CDR2 YYEEEE. J lost 3 bases, V lost 4 bases, and 16 bases had no gene match. This CDR3 is 19 amino acids long. CDR3 nucleotide sequence: TGTGCCAGCAGCGCCGTGAGTAGCGGGAGGGCCTCAATTACAGATACGCAGTATTTT. Amino acids: CASSAVSSGRASITDTQYF.

On this clonotype itself: With a much larger clone just one base away, this may be a read error. V usage is TRBV11-2 and J usage is TRBJ1-1; unclear D gene. V lost 8 bases and J lost 6, with 16 bases in between. This CDR3 spans 13 amino acids. CDR1 is SGHAT and CDR2 is FQNNGV in the germline V gene. The CDR3 region is CASDWMGEAEAFF. The CDR3, as DNA: TGTGCCAGCGACTGGATGGGTGAGGCTGAAGCTTTCTTT. Combining the CDR3 with reference TRBV11-2 and TRBJ1-1 gives the whole variable domain EAGVAQSPRYKIIEKRQSVAFWCNPISGHATLYWYQQILGQGPKLLIQFQNNGVVDDSQLPKDRFSAERLKGVDSTLKIQPAKLEDSAVYLCASDWMGEAEAFFGQGTRLTVV.

This clonotype was counted many times. The chain employs TRBV7-2 and TRBJ2-7; TRBD1 matches at 7 bases. The CDR3 covers 15 residues. Germline V gene sequence: CDR1 SGHTA, CDR2 FQGNSA. With 1 base clipped from V and 5 bases from J, the junction kept 8 bases outside the gene matches. In DNA, the CDR3 is TGTGCCAGCAGCTTAGGGGGGACAGCTTTCCACGAGCAGTACTTC. Amino acid sequence: CASSLGGTAFHEQYF.

Concerning this clonotype: At one end the junction does not follow the germline gene, possibly because of a read error. The rearrangement joins TRBV5-1 to TRBJ2-1; D tentatively reads TRBD1 or TRBD2 (6 bases each). The V gene's germline CDR1 is SGHRS and CDR2 YFSETQ. This CDR3 has 13 amino acids. For the CDR3, the DNA is TGCGCCAGCAGCGCCGCGGGCCGGGACACGGGAGTCTTC. Protein: CASSAAGRDTGVF.

This clonotype was counted at least ten times. CDR3 sequence: CSARGGGKEQFF. DNA of the CDR3: TGCAGTGCTAGAGGTGGGGGGAAAGAGCAGTTCTTC. This chain uses TRBV20-1 with TRBJ2-1; D is perhaps TRBD2 (6 bases). The ends were cut back, 1 base at V and 10 bases at J, with 11 bases in the middle. Looked up from germline, CDR1 is DFQATT and CDR2 is SNEGSKA (reference sequence). The CDR3 runs 12 residues.

Only a few counts were recorded for this clonotype. The genes are TRBV30 and TRBJ1-2; D unresolved. Germline CDR1 is GTSNPN and CDR2 is SVGIG (reference sequence). The germline V and J ends were trimmed by 0 bases and 8 bases, with 10 bases remaining between them. This CDR3 contains 12 residues. DNA of the CDR3: TGTGCCTGGAGTGTAAGTTCCGGCGGCTACACCTTC. It codes for CAWSVSSGGYTF.

This chain uses TRBV5-1 with TRBJ2-2; 8 bases line up with TRBD1. The CDR3 has 19 residues. In germline, CDR1 is SGHRS, CDR2 YFSETQ. V lost 3 bases and J lost 1; bases outside the gene matches: 14. The CDR3 protein is CASSSILDRVGKNTGELFF. CDR3 DNA sequence: TGCGCCAGCAGCTCGATACTGGACAGGGTCGGGAAGAACACCGGGGAGCTGTTTTTT.

CDR3 DNA: TGTGCCAGCAGCAAGGGACAGGGGGAGGGTATTAGCTATGGCTACACCTTC. This encodes CASSKGQGEGISYGYTF. V is TRBV5-8 and J is TRBJ1-2; the match to TRBD1 covers 11 bases. Germline lookup yields CDR1 SGHTS and CDR2 YDEGEE. This CDR3 comprises 17 residues. The V segment lost 4 bases and the J segment 4 bases; nucleotides outside the gene matches: 12.

About this clonotype: The junction departs from the called germline gene at one end, perhaps through a read error. This sequence joins TRBV20-1 and TRBJ2-2; maybe TRBD1 (6 bases). Germline lookup yields CDR1 DFQATT and CDR2 SNEGSKA (reference sequence). The CDR3 is 13 amino acids. The CDR3 region is CSARGYLPGELFF. CDR3 in DNA: TGTAGTGCTAGGGGGTACTTGCCCGGGGAGCTGTTTTTT.

Turning to this clonotype: At one end the junction does not follow the germline gene, possibly because of a read error. The chain recombines TRBV24-1 with TRBJ2-1; 7 bases align to TRBD1. Germline-derived CDR1 and CDR2 are KGHDR and SFDVKD. The CDR3 is made up of 15 amino acids. The CDR3 loop reads CAASGQGGTAYEQFF. CDR3 in DNA: TGTGCCGCCAGTGGCCAAGGGGGCACCGCCTATGAGCAGTTCTTC.

This clonotype has ten or more counts. DNA of the CDR3: TGTGCCAGCAGTTCAGACAGGAACACTGAAGCTTTCTTT. This encodes CASSSDRNTEAFF. V and J are TRBV18 and TRBJ1-1, with D maybe TRBD1 (5 bases). Germline CDR1 KGHSH, CDR2 LQKENI. V was trimmed by 8 bases and J by 1 base, leaving 11 bases between them. The CDR3 loop spans 13 amino acids.

Worth noting for this clonotype: One base away lies a much larger clone, so this may be a sequencing read error. The chain joins TRBV6-1 to TRBJ2-5; tentative D call: TRBD2 (6 bases). The V gene's germline CDR1 is MNHNS and CDR2 SASEGT. The CDR3 has 11 amino acids. V was cut by 3 bases and J by 10 bases, with 9 bases left in between. In nucleotides, the CDR3 is TGTGCCAGCAGTGAGGAGGGGAGCCAGTACTTC. Translated, it gives CASSEEGSQYF.

Many counts were recorded for this clonotype. The chain has TRBV27 and TRBJ1-5, with TRBD1 matching 8 bases. Trimming took 7 bases from V and 5 from J; bases not matched to a gene: 10. The CDR3 runs 15 residues. The V gene's germline CDR1 is MNHEY and CDR2 SMNVEV (reference sequence). CDR3 in amino acids: CASILGQGRDQPQHF. DNA of the CDR3: TGTGCCAGCATACTAGGACAGGGTAGAGATCAGCCCCAGCATTTT.

The sample holds many counts of this clonotype. The chain employs TRBV29-1 and TRBJ1-5, with a weak D call TRBD1 (5 bases). Germline V lookup: CDR1 SQVTM, CDR2 ANQGSEA. Trimming took off 4 bases at V and 6 bases at J, with 13 bases between the two ends. The CDR3 covers 13 residues. In DNA, the CDR3 is TGCAGCGTTGGGTCAGGGTTAGGTCAGCCCCAGCATTTT. It codes for CSVGSGLGQPQHF. The whole variable domain, remainder taken from reference TRBV29-1 and TRBJ1-5, is SAVISQKPSRDICQRGTSLTIQCQVDSQVTMMFWYRQQPGQSLTLIATANQGSEATYESGFVIDKFPISRPNLTFSTLTVSNMSPEDSSIYLCSVGSGLGQPQHFGDGTRLSIL.

This clonotype appeared many times. The rearrangement uses TRBV20-1 and TRBJ2-5, with 9 bases lining up with TRBD2. This CDR3 is 12 amino acids long. V lost 6 bases to trimming and J lost 4 bases; unmatched junction nucleotides: 3. Germline V CDR1 and CDR2: DFQATT, SNEGSKA (reference sequence). As DNA, the CDR3 is TGCAGTGCAGGGACTAGCACAGAGACCCAGTACTTC. This encodes CSAGTSTETQYF.